What follows describes a single TCR beta chain. The source of the sample is a study of blood T cell repertoires in COVID-19. Here immunoSEQ multiplex PCR was the method, and the copy in TCRdb shows in-frame clones only, minus some. The data show tens of thousands of clones, 70% to 90% seen once. The V gene's germline CDR1 is SEHNR and CDR2 FQNEAQ (reference sequence). The trim removed 1 base at V and 6 bases at J, leaving 8 bases unmatched. This CDR3 spans 15 amino acids. The TCR sequence derives from a human donor in a cohort sampled during active COVID-19. J is TRBJ2-7 and V is TRBV7-9; 8 bases map to TRBD2. The sample consisted of peripheral blood. This CDR3 is CASSLVGTRGGEQYF. For the CDR3, the DNA is TGTGCCAGCAGCTTAGTCGGGACTAGGGGCGGCGAGCAGTACTTC.